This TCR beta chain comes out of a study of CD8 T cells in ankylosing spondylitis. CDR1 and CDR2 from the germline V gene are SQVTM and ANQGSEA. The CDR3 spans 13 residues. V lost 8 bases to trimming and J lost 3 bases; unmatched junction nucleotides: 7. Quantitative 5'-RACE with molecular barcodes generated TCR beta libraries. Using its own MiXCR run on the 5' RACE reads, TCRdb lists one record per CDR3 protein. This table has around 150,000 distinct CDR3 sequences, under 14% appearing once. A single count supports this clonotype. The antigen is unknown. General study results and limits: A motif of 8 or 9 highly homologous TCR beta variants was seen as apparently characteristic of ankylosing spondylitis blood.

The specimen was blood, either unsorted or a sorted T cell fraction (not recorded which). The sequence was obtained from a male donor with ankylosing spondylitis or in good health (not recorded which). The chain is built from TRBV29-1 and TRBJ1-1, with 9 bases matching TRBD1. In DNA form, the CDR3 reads TGCAGCTCACGGACAGGGGTGGACACTGAAGCTTTCTTT. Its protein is CSSRTGVDTEAFF. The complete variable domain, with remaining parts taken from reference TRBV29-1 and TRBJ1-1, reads SAVISQKPSRDICQRGTSLTIQCQVDSQVTMMFWYRQQPGQSLTLIATANQGSEATYESGFVIDKFPISRPNLTFSTLTVSNMSPEDSSIYLCSSRTGVDTEAFFGQGTRLTVV.